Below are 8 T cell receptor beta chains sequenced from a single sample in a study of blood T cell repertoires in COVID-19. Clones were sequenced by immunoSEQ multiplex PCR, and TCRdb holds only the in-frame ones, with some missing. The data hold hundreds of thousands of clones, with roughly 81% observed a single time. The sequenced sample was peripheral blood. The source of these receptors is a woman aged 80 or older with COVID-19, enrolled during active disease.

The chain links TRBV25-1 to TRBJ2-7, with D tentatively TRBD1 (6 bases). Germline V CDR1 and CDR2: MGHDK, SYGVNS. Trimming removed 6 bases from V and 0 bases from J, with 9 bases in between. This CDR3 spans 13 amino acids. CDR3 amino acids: CASRTDSSYEQYF. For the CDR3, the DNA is TGTGCCAGCAGAACGGACAGCTCCTACGAGCAGTACTTC.

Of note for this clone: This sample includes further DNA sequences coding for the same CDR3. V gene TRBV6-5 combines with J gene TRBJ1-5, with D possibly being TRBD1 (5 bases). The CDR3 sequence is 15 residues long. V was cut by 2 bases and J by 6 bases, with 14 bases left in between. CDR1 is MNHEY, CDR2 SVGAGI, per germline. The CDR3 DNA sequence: TGTGCCAGCAGTTACGCGGGGCAGGGCCCTCAGCCCCAGCATTTT. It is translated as CASSYAGQGPQPQHF.

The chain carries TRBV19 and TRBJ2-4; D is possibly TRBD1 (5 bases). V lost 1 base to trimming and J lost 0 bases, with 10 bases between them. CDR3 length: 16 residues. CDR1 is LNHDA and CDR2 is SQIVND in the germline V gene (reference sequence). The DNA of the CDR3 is TGTGCCAGTAGTATAGTGACAGTCAAAGCCAAAAACATTCAGTACTTC. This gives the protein CASSIVTVKAKNIQYF.

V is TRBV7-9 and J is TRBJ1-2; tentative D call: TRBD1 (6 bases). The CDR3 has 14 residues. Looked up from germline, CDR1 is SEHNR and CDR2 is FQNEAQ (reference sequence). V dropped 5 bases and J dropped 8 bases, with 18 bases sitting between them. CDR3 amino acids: CASSHSGTLGGYTF. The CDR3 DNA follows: TGTGCCAGCAGCCATTCGGGGACATTGGGCGGCTACACCTTC.

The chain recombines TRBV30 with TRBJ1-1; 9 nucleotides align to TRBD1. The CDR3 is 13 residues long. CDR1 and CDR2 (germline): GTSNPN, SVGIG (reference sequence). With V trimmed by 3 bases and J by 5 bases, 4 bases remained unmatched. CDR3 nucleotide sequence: TGTGCCTGGAGCCGGGACAGGGATACTGAAGCTTTCTTT. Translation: CAWSRDRDTEAFF. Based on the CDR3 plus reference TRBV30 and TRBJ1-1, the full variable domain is SQTIHQWPATLVQPVGSPLSLECTVEGTSNPNLYWYRQAAGRGLQLLFYSVGIGQISSEVPQNLSASRPQDRQFILSSKKLLLSDSGFYLCAWSRDRDTEAFFGQGTRLTVV.

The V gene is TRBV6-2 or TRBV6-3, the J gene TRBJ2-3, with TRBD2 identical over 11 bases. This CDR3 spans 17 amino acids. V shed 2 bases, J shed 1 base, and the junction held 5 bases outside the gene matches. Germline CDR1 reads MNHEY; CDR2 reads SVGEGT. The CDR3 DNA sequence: TGTGCCAGCAGTTACCGTAGCGGGAGGGAGCGCACAGATACGCAGTATTTT. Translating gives CASSYRSGRERTDTQYF.

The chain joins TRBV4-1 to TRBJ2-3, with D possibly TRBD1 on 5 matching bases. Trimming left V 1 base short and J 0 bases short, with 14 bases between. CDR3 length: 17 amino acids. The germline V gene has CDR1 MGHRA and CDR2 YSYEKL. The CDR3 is CASSQAHLRVSTDTQYF. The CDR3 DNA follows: TGCGCCAGCAGCCAAGCGCATCTCAGGGTTAGCACAGATACGCAGTATTTT.

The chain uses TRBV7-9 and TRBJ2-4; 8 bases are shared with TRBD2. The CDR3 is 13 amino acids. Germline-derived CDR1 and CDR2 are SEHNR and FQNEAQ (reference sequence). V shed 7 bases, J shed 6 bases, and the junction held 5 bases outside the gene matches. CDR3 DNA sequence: TGTGCCAGCAAACCCACTAGCGGAAACATTCAGTACTTC. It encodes CASKPTSGNIQYF.